Described below is a single TCR beta chain sequence and its context. This record belongs to a study of blood T cell repertoires in COVID-19. Study-level background: Collection of acute and convalescent COVID-19 samples took place in the United States, Italy and Spain. PBMCs, B-cell-depleted T cells, or T cells provided the cDNA or gDNA that made up the material.

How the authors handled the data: Counts of nucleated cells, estimated from reference gene primer amplification, were obtained. TCRdb keeps only in-frame clones here, not all; method: immunoSEQ multiplex PCR. V, J and clone size are those of that table, while D and trimming were read from the DNA. The top ten hold about 4% of the sample, which has under 350,000 clones, about 88% seen once. This CDR3 has 14 residues. V was shortened by 6 bases and J by 1 base, with 12 bases between the two germline ends. Germline V gene data show CDR1 as LGHNT and CDR2 as FRNRAP. The specimen sequenced was peripheral blood. The receptor comes from a man aged 18 to 29 with active or convalescent COVID-19. The rearrangement joins TRBV12-5 to TRBJ1-1; D is perhaps TRBD1 (5 bases). CDR3 DNA sequence: TGTGCTAGTGGGGGGGTGGAGGGGAACACTGAAGCTTTCTTT. Its protein is CASGGVEGNTEAFF.